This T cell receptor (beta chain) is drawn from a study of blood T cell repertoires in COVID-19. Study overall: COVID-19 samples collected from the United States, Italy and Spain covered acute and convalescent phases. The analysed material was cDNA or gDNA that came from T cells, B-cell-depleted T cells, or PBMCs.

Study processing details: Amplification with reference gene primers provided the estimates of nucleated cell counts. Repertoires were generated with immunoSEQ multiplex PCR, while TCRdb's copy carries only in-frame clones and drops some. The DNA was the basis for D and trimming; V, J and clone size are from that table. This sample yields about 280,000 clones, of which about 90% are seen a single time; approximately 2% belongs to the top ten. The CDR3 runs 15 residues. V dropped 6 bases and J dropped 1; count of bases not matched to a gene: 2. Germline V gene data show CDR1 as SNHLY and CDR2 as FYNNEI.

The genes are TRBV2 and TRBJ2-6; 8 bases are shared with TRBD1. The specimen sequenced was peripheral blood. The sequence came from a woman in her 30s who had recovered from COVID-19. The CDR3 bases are TGTGCCAGCAGCCGGACAGGGTCTGGGGCCAACGTCCTGACTTTC. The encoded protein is CASSRTGSGANVLTF. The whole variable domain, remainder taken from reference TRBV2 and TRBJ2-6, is EPEVTQTPSHQVTQMGQEVILRCVPISNHLYFYWYRQILGQKVEFLVSFYNNEISEKSEIFDDQFSVERPDGSNFTLKIRSTKLEDSAMYFCASSRTGSGANVLTFGAGSRLTVL.